A single sample is the source of the 22 T cell receptor beta chains below, sequenced in a study of T cell changes during pregnancy in multiple sclerosis. The table came from immunoSEQ multiplex PCR; TCRdb's copy has only in-frame clones and leaves some out. The sample shows about 60,000 clones, approximately 92% of them seen only once. The source was peripheral blood, collected in the first trimester of pregnancy. All receptors come from a female donor with multiple sclerosis, enrolled in a pregnancy study.

The chain employs TRBV6-5 and TRBJ2-7, with a weak D call TRBD1 (6 bases). This CDR3 is built from 11 residues. The germline CDR1 and CDR2 sequences are MNHEY and SVGAGI. The V and J ends lost 8 bases and 3 bases respectively, with 8 bases between them. In nucleotides, the CDR3 is TGTGCCAGCCAGGACAGCTACGAGCAGTACTTC. It specifies CASQDSYEQYF.

The rearrangement uses TRBV5-5 and TRBJ1-4; 9 nucleotides align to TRBD1. Trimming at V came to 0 bases and at J to 1 base, leaving 1 base not matched to a gene. CDR3 length: 16 amino acids. CDR1 and CDR2 (germline): SGHKS, YYEKEE (reference sequence). This CDR3 is CASSLGQGVTNEKLFF. The CDR3 nucleotides read TGTGCCAGCAGCTTGGGACAGGGGGTAACTAATGAAAAACTGTTTTTT.

The rearrangement links TRBV6-1 to TRBJ2-1; TRBD1 might be the D (6 bases). CDR1 MNHNS and CDR2 SASEGT come from the germline V gene. V dropped 4 bases and J dropped 2 bases, with 18 bases sitting between them. The CDR3 runs to 17 residues. The CDR3 bases are TGTGCCAGCAGTGGGAGTCCCCCAGGGGTCCCCTACAATGAGCAGTTCTTC. This translates into CASSGSPPGVPYNEQFF.

The chain uses TRBV4-1 and TRBJ2-1; D gene ambiguous. V lost 0 bases and J lost 8, with 11 bases in between. Germline V gene lookup returns CDR1 MGHRA and CDR2 YSYEKL. The CDR3 length is 14 residues. CDR3 DNA: TGCGCCAGCAGCCAAGAGGCCAGGAACGATGAGCAGTTCTTC. This gives the protein CASSQEARNDEQFF.

The chain links TRBV19 to TRBJ1-1; TRBD1 agrees at 9 bases. Germline CDR1 is LNHDA and CDR2 is SQIVND (reference sequence). V trimming: 5 bases; J trimming: 1 base; junction bases outside the gene matches: 5. The CDR3 sequence is 15 residues long. CDR3 sequence (DNA): TGTGCCAGTAGTGAGGGGGACAGGGAGAACACTGAAGCTTTCTTT. Protein: CASSEGDRENTEAFF.

This chain uses TRBV4-3 with TRBJ2-3; 15 bases are shared with TRBD2. Germline trimming cut 3 bases from V and 3 bases from J; bases unmatched to any gene: 1. The CDR3 length is 16 residues. CDR1 and CDR2 from the germline V gene are LGHNA and YSLEER. The CDR3: CASSQGLAGGTDTQYF. The CDR3 DNA reads as TGCGCCAGCAGCCAGGGACTAGCGGGGGGTACAGATACGCAGTATTTT.

The chain joins TRBV4-3 to TRBJ2-1, with D perhaps TRBD1 (6 bases). The ends were cut back, 0 bases at V and 4 bases at J, with 13 bases in the middle. This CDR3 region has 16 residues. Per germline, CDR1 LGHNA and CDR2 YSLEER. In nucleotides, the CDR3 is TGCGCCAGCAGCCAAGACATACAGGGAACATACAATGAGCAGTTCTTC. Translating gives CASSQDIQGTYNEQFF.

Note on this clone: This sample includes further DNA sequences coding for the same CDR3. The J gene is TRBJ2-3, the V gene TRBV29-1, with D perhaps TRBD1 (5 bases). The CDR3 covers 12 residues. The germline V gene encodes CDR1 SQVTM and CDR2 ANQGSEA. V shed 3 bases and J shed 3 bases, with 7 bases lying between them. The CDR3 spells CSVDAGTDTQYF. DNA for the CDR3: TGCAGCGTTGACGCAGGGACAGATACGCAGTATTTT.

The chain employs TRBV27 and TRBJ2-1; 7 bases match TRBD2. This CDR3 has 12 amino acids. CDR1 is MNHEY and CDR2 is SMNVEV in the germline V gene (reference sequence). J gave up 10 bases and V 4 bases, and 4 bases lay outside the gene matches. The CDR3 protein is CASSSGLFEQFF. The CDR3 bases are TGTGCCAGCAGTTCGGGACTATTCGAGCAGTTCTTC.

The V call is TRBV2, the J call TRBJ2-5, with TRBD2 matching over 7 bases. Trimming removed 3 bases from V and 3 bases from J; junction bases left unmatched: 1. This CDR3 is built from 13 residues. Germline V gives CDR1 SNHLY, CDR2 FYNNEI. The CDR3 DNA is TGTGCCAGCAGTGAGGGACTAAAAGAGACCCAGTACTTC. It encodes CASSEGLKETQYF.

The chain uses TRBV6-5 and TRBJ1-5, with D unclear. V dropped 6 bases and J dropped 0 bases, with 6 bases sitting between them. Germline CDR1 MNHEY, CDR2 SVGAGI. CDR3 length equals 13 residues. CDR3 loop: CASRRSSNQPQHF. CDR3 coding DNA: TGTGCCAGCAGGAGGAGTAGCAATCAGCCCCAGCATTTT.

The chain links TRBV11-1 to TRBJ1-1; a possible D gene is TRBD1 (6 bases). V gave up 3 bases and J gave up 4 bases, with 6 bases separating them. Germline V gives CDR1 SGHAT, CDR2 FQDESV (reference sequence). The length of the CDR3 is 12 residues. CDR3 nucleotide sequence: TGTGCCAGCAGCTTCAGGGGCACTGAAGCTTTCTTT. It translates to CASSFRGTEAFF.

The rearrangement uses TRBV28 and TRBJ2-2; no reliable D call. The CDR3 length is 14 residues. Trimming took off 6 bases at V and 4 bases at J, with 12 bases between the two ends. In germline, CDR1 is MDHEN, CDR2 SYDVKM. CDR3 nucleotide sequence: TGTGCCAGCAGGACGACGGGTGGCACCGGGGAGCTGTTTTTT. Protein: CASRTTGGTGELFF. The full variable domain, rest sourced from reference TRBV28 and TRBJ2-2, is DVKVTQSSRYLVKRTGEKVFLECVQDMDHENMFWYRQDPGLGLRLIYFSYDVKMKEKGDIPEGYSVSREKKERFSLILESASTNQTSMYLCASRTTGGTGELFFGEGSRLTVL.

V gene TRBV7-2 combines with J gene TRBJ2-1; D is ambiguous. The CDR3 length is 14 residues. Deletions cut 3 bases from V and 2 bases from J, with 8 bases between. Looked up from germline, CDR1 is SGHTA and CDR2 is FQGNSA. CDR3 nucleotide sequence: TGTGCCAGCAGCTTGGGTAGCCCCTACAATGAGCAGTTCTTC. Its protein is CASSLGSPYNEQFF.

This sequence joins TRBV16 and TRBJ1-1, with D maybe TRBD1 (6 bases). Germline assignment: CDR1 KGHSY and CDR2 FQNENV. Trimming stripped 4 bases from V and 1 base from J, with 16 bases between. This CDR3 region has 16 residues. CDR3 in amino acids: CASSRFVGQTNTEAFF. The CDR3 DNA sequence: TGTGCCAGCAGCCGTTTTGTCGGACAGACGAACACTGAAGCTTTCTTT.

V and J are TRBV11-2 and TRBJ2-7; possibly TRBD2 for D (6 bases). The germline V gene encodes CDR1 SGHAT and CDR2 FQNNGV. V was trimmed by 5 bases and J by 3 bases, leaving 17 bases between them. The length of the CDR3 is 15 residues. The CDR3 DNA reads TGTGCCAGCAGCGTCCTATCCCCGGACTACTACGAGCAGTACTTC. Translation: CASSVLSPDYYEQYF.

On this clone itself: The germline gene is not matched at one end of the junction; a read error may be the cause. V is TRBV30 and J is TRBJ1-1; possible D gene TRBD1, 5 bases. The germline V gene encodes CDR1 GTSNPN and CDR2 SVGIG (reference sequence). There are 12 residues in the CDR3. The CDR3 DNA sequence: TGTGCCTGGAAAATGGGGCCAGGGCCTATCTCCTTT. Protein product: CAWKMGPGPISF.

The DNA for the CDR3 is TGTGCCAGCAGGTTTCGACCCTCACTAGGGATCTCTGGAAACACCATATATTTT. Protein sequence: CASRFRPSLGISGNTIYF. The rearrangement uses TRBV28 and TRBJ1-3; D uncertain. There are 18 residues in the CDR3. CDR1 and CDR2 from the germline V gene are MDHEN and SYDVKM. V dropped 6 bases and J dropped 0 bases, with 21 bases sitting between them. The whole variable domain, remainder taken from reference TRBV28 and TRBJ1-3, is DVKVTQSSRYLVKRTGEKVFLECVQDMDHENMFWYRQDPGLGLRLIYFSYDVKMKEKGDIPEGYSVSREKKERFSLILESASTNQTSMYLCASRFRPSLGISGNTIYFGEGSWLTVV.

This clone appeared a single time. J is TRBJ2-3 and V is TRBV28; 7 bases are shared with TRBD1. Germline-derived CDR1 and CDR2 are MDHEN and SYDVKM. Unmatched junction bases numbered 3, after V lost 5 bases and J lost 4 bases. This CDR3 region has 13 residues. CDR3 DNA: TGTGCCAGCAGTGTCCAGGGGGCAGATACGCAGTATTTT. This sequence encodes CASSVQGADTQYF.

The CDR3 region is CASSLGDRGQREKLFF. The CDR3 nucleotides read TGTGCCAGCAGCTTAGGGGACAGGGGGCAGCGTGAAAAACTGTTTTTT. This rearrangement joins TRBV7-9 to TRBJ1-4; 12 positions agree with TRBD1. Losses at the gene ends were 1 base for V and 7 bases for J; bases not matched to a gene: 4. The germline CDR1 and CDR2 sequences are SEHNR and FQNEAQ (reference sequence). There are 16 residues in the CDR3.

The CDR3 here is CASSFSLGAGETQYF. For the CDR3, the DNA is TGTGCCAGCAGCTTTTCTCTCGGAGCGGGAGAGACCCAGTACTTC. The chain is built from TRBV11-2 and TRBJ2-5; a weak D match, TRBD2 (6 bases). V lost 3 bases and J 4 bases, leaving 15 bases between the germline ends. The germline V gene encodes CDR1 SGHAT and CDR2 FQNNGV. CDR3 length: 15 amino acids.

This chain uses TRBV6-6 with TRBJ2-5, with 8 bases matching TRBD2. Germline CDR1 and CDR2: MNHNY and SVGAGI (reference sequence). The V and J ends lost 7 bases and 2 bases, in that order; junction bases with no gene match: 12. This CDR3 has 16 residues. The CDR3 DNA reads TGTGCCAGCACTCGAACTAGCGGAACCTCACAAGAGACCCAGTACTTC. Translating it yields CASTRTSGTSQETQYF.